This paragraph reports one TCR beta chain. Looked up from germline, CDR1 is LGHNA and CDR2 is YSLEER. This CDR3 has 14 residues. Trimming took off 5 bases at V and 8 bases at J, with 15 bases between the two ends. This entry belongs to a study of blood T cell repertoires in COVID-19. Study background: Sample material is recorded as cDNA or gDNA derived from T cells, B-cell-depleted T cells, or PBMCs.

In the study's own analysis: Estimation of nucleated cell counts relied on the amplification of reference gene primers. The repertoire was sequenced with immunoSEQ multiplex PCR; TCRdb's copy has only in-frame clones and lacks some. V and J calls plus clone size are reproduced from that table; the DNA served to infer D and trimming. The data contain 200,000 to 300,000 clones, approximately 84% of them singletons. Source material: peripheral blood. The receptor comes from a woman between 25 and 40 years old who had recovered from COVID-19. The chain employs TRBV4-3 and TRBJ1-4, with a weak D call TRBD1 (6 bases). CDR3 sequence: CASSVRGAGEKLFF. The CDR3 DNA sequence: TGCGCCAGCAGCGTCCGGGGGGCCGGCGAAAAACTGTTTTTT.